Ten or more counts support the clone carrying this TCR beta chain. What it recognizes is unknown. These data belong to a study of T cells in Graves' hyperthyroidism and ophthalmopathy. Whole-study findings and limits: Separating ophthalmopathy from stable hyperthyroidism was achieved by a 13 V-J model.

RNA transcripts served as the template for amplifying TCR beta CDR3 regions. First-round RT-PCR of the TCR CDR3 relied on the HTBI primer set. TCRdb fed the multiplex PCR reads into MiXCR, producing one record per CDR3 protein. Of about 710,000 distinct CDR3 sequences detected, over 15% appear once; the ten largest clones hold roughly 8%. Germline V gives CDR1 SGDLS, CDR2 YYNGEE. Trimming cost V 4 bases and J 3 bases; bases outside gene matches: 6. CDR3 size: 15 residues. The genes are TRBV9 and TRBJ1-5, with 8 bases matching TRBD1. The sequence was collected from a man aged 18-30 years with Graves' hyperthyroidism. The sample comprised blood. CDR3 in DNA: TGTGCCAGCAGCCAGAGGGGACAGGTCAATCAGCCCCAGCATTTT. Encoded protein: CASSQRGQVNQPQHF. Together with reference TRBV9 and TRBJ1-5, the CDR3 gives the full variable domain: DSGVTQTPKHLITATGQRVTLRCSPRSGDLSVYWYQQSLDQGLQFLIQYYNGEERAKGNILERFSAQQFPDLHSELNLSSLELGDSALYFCASSQRGQVNQPQHFGDGTRLSIL.